Following are 32 T cell receptor beta chains from one sample sequenced in a study of blood T cell repertoires in COVID-19. Clones were sequenced by immunoSEQ multiplex PCR, and TCRdb holds only the in-frame ones, with some missing. The sample includes 90,000 to 120,000 clones, around 88% of them seen just once. The sequenced material came from peripheral blood. Receptor source: a man aged 45-60 years with active or convalescent COVID-19.

The chain recombines TRBV28 with TRBJ1-2; 10 bases are shared with TRBD1. Germline CDR1 reads MDHEN; CDR2 reads SYDVKM. Trimming at V came to 2 bases and at J to 9 bases, leaving 12 bases not matched to a gene. This CDR3 is 16 amino acids long. CDR3 sequence (DNA): TGTGCCAGCAGTTTAGCTCCGACCGGGACAGGGGCGCGCTACACCTTC. As protein: CASSLAPTGTGARYTF.

The chain employs TRBV10-1 and TRBJ2-3; 9 bases are a match to TRBD1. Per germline, CDR1 WNHNN and CDR2 SYGVQD (reference sequence). V lost 8 bases to trimming and J lost 3 bases; unmatched junction nucleotides: 3. The CDR3 is 13 amino acids. As DNA, the CDR3 is TGCGCCAGCTCGACAGGGGGGACAGATACGCAGTATTTT. It is translated as CASSTGGTDTQYF.

The genes are TRBV28 and TRBJ2-2; 13 bases map to TRBD2. This CDR3 has 17 amino acids. V trimming: 2 bases; J trimming: 5 bases; junction bases outside the gene matches: 5. In germline, CDR1 is MDHEN, CDR2 SYDVKM. As DNA, the CDR3 is TGTGCCAGCAGTTTAGGTAGACTAGCGGGAGGTACCGGGGAGCTGTTTTTT. Translating gives CASSLGRLAGGTGELFF. The variable domain in full, completed from reference TRBV28 and TRBJ2-2, reads DVKVTQSSRYLVKRTGEKVFLECVQDMDHENMFWYRQDPGLGLRLIYFSYDVKMKEKGDIPEGYSVSREKKERFSLILESASTNQTSMYLCASSLGRLAGGTGELFFGEGSRLTVL.

The chain couples TRBV6-5 to TRBJ1-2, with D hard to call. The germline V and J ends were trimmed by 0 bases and 6 bases, with 14 bases remaining between them. Germline V lookup: CDR1 MNHEY, CDR2 SVGAGI. The CDR3 is 15 residues long. CDR3 nucleotide sequence: TGTGCCAGCAGTTACTCGGCGGGAAGAAAGGATGGCTACACCTTC. The encoded protein is CASSYSAGRKDGYTF.

This rearrangement joins TRBV18 to TRBJ1-5; tentative D call: TRBD1 (6 bases). Trimming pared 1 base from V and 7 bases from J, leaving 14 bases between. CDR3 length: 15 residues. CDR1 and CDR2 (germline): KGHSH, LQKENI. CDR3 residues: CASSPQQGTNQPQHF. The DNA for the CDR3 is TGTGCCAGCTCACCACAGCAGGGGACGAACCAGCCCCAGCATTTT.

The rearrangement links TRBV7-7 to TRBJ1-1; 7 nucleotides agree with TRBD1. The CDR3 covers 13 residues. J lost 8 bases, V lost 5 bases, and 8 bases had no gene match. Germline CDR1 and CDR2: SSHAT and FNYEAQ (reference sequence). The CDR3 spells CASSINVGQEAFF. CDR3 bases: TGTGCCAGCAGCATTAATGTGGGACAGGAAGCTTTCTTT.

The chain employs TRBV29-1 and TRBJ2-7; TRBD1 agrees at 7 bases. This CDR3 spans 12 amino acids. V shed 2 bases, J shed 6 bases, and the junction held 4 bases outside the gene matches. Germline-derived CDR1 and CDR2 are SQVTM and ANQGSEA. This CDR3 is CSVETPGGEQYF. As DNA, the CDR3 is TGCAGCGTTGAAACCCCAGGGGGCGAGCAGTACTTC.

The chain links TRBV7-9 to TRBJ1-1; D is unresolved. From germline, CDR1 is SEHNR and CDR2 FQNEAQ (reference sequence). Trimming took off 6 bases at V and 5 bases at J, with 16 bases between the two ends. The CDR3 totals 14 residues. The CDR3 coding sequence is TGTGCCAGCAGTCGCAGCTCCCTGGAGACTGAAGCTTTCTTT. Encoded protein: CASSRSSLETEAFF.

This chain links TRBV5-5 with TRBJ1-2; D remains unclear. There are 13 residues in the CDR3. V dropped 2 bases and J dropped 1 base, with 6 bases sitting between them. Germline V gene data show CDR1 as SGHKS and CDR2 as YYEKEE (reference sequence). The CDR3 bases are TGTGCCAGCAGCTTTGCCGGTAACTATGGCTACACCTTC. Protein sequence: CASSFAGNYGYTF. Full variable domain (missing parts from reference TRBV5-5 and TRBJ1-2): DAGVTQSPTHLIKTRGQQVTLRCSPISGHKSVSWYQQVLGQGPQFIFQYYEKEERGRGNFPDRFSARQFPNYSSELNVNALLLGDSALYLCASSFAGNYGYTFGSGTRLTVV.

V gene TRBV2 combines with J gene TRBJ2-6; a possible D gene is TRBD1 (5 bases). Germline V CDR1 and CDR2: SNHLY, FYNNEI. Deletions cut 7 bases from V and 8 bases from J, with 9 bases between. This CDR3 is 12 amino acids long. The CDR3 spells CASTEDTNVLTF. CDR3 DNA: TGTGCCAGCACCGAGGACACCAACGTCCTGACTTTC.

The gene calls are TRBV6-2 or TRBV6-3 and TRBJ1-1, with a possible D match to TRBD1 (6 bases). The germline V and J ends were trimmed by 2 bases and 4 bases, with 11 bases remaining between them. This CDR3 is built from 14 residues. Germline V lookup: CDR1 MNHEY, CDR2 SVGEGT. In DNA form, the CDR3 reads TGTGCCAGCAGTTACGGGGGGGCTCGCACTGAAGCTTTCTTT. Protein: CASSYGGARTEAFF.

CDR3 protein: CAWSVSFGYTF. In DNA, the CDR3 is TGTGCCTGGAGTGTATCGTTTGGCTACACCTTC. V and J are TRBV30 and TRBJ1-2; D call uncertain. Trimming took off 0 bases at V and 7 bases at J, with 6 bases between the two ends. The CDR3 length is 11 residues. Germline V gives CDR1 GTSNPN, CDR2 SVGIG (reference sequence).

The rearrangement uses TRBV6-5 and TRBJ1-1; D call uncertain. Trimming removed 8 bases from V and 1 base from J, with 11 bases in between. This CDR3 spans 13 amino acids. CDR1 is MNHEY and CDR2 is SVGAGI in the germline V gene. The CDR3 here is CASSITRNTEAFF. CDR3 DNA: TGTGCCAGCTCGATTACAAGGAACACTGAAGCTTTCTTT.

This chain joins TRBV27 and TRBJ1-5; D is possibly TRBD1 (5 bases). The ends were cut back, 1 base at V and 7 bases at J, with 20 bases in the middle. There are 17 residues in the CDR3. Germline V CDR1 and CDR2: MNHEY, SMNVEV (reference sequence). In nucleotides, the CDR3 is TGTGCCAGCAGTTTATGGGGAGGTCAGGGTGGCGGACAGCCCCAGCATTTT. Its protein product is CASSLWGGQGGGQPQHF.

The genes are TRBV15 and TRBJ1-5; a weak D match, TRBD1 (6 bases). The V gene's germline CDR1 is LNHNV and CDR2 YYDKDF (reference sequence). This CDR3 is 18 amino acids long. Trimming shortened V by 1 base and J by 4 bases, and 20 bases separated the two germline ends. This chain's CDR3 is CATSRGLAGEAGNQPQHF. The CDR3 nucleotides are TGTGCCACCAGCAGAGGTTTGGCAGGGGAAGCGGGAAATCAGCCCCAGCATTTT.

This clone was found a few times. The chain recombines TRBV21-1 with TRBJ1-1; TRBD1 is taken as the D call from the table, unchecked against the DNA. TRBV21-1 is flagged as a pseudogene. The CDR3 has 15 amino acids. CDR3 in amino acids: CASSKGPRMNTEAFF. Here the CDR3 DNA reads TGTGCCAGCAGCAAAGGTCCCAGGATGAACACTGAAGCTTTCTTT.

This rearrangement joins TRBV6-2 or TRBV6-3 to TRBJ2-2; D is unclear. Germline lookup yields CDR1 MNHEY and CDR2 SVGEGT. Trimming cost V 5 bases and J 5 bases, with 9 bases left between them. CDR3 length: 13 residues. The CDR3 DNA is TGTGCCAGCAGTCTCATCAGGACCGGGGAGCTGTTTTTT. Translation gives CASSLIRTGELFF.

This clone was counted once. The CDR3 sequence: CASSLDRDGYTF. The CDR3 DNA reads TGTGCCAGCAGCTTAGACAGGGATGGCTACACCTTC. This chain links TRBV5-4 with TRBJ1-2, with TRBD1 matching 7 bases. V shed 2 bases and J 6 bases; nucleotides not matched to a gene: 1. Germline-derived CDR1 and CDR2 are SGHNT and YYREEE (reference sequence). CDR3 length: 12 amino acids. Full variable domain (outside the CDR3, taken from reference TRBV5-4 and TRBJ1-2): ETGVTQSPTHLIKTRGQQVTLRCSSQSGHNTVSWYQQALGQGPQFIFQYYREEENGRGNFPPRFSGLQFPNYSSELNVNALELDDSALYLCASSLDRDGYTFGSGTRLTVV.

The J gene is TRBJ2-5, the V gene TRBV5-4, with 9 bases identical to TRBD1. Germline-derived CDR1 and CDR2 are SGHNT and YYREEE (reference sequence). The CDR3 is 15 residues long. Trimming cost V 4 bases and J 5 bases; bases outside gene matches: 9. The CDR3 is CASSIPGQGWETQYF. As DNA, the CDR3 is TGTGCCAGCAGCATACCGGGACAGGGATGGGAGACCCAGTACTTC.

This sequence joins TRBV6-2 or TRBV6-3 and TRBJ2-7, with 7 bases fitting TRBD2. The CDR3 is made up of 15 amino acids. V trimming: 0 bases; J trimming: 3 bases; junction bases outside the gene matches: 5. Germline-derived CDR1 and CDR2 are MNHEY and SVGEGT. The CDR3 loop reads CASSYSAGANYEQYF. DNA for the CDR3: TGTGCCAGCAGTTACTCCGCGGGAGCTAACTACGAGCAGTACTTC.

The CDR3 sequence is CASSKPGLAHNEQFF. CDR3 coding DNA: TGTGCCAGCAGTAAACCGGGACTAGCTCACAATGAGCAGTTCTTC. The chain couples TRBV28 to TRBJ2-1; TRBD2 aligns across 9 bases. V shed 5 bases and J 5 bases; nucleotides not matched to a gene: 7. Per germline, CDR1 MDHEN and CDR2 SYDVKM. The CDR3 length is 15 residues.

V and J are TRBV6-5 and TRBJ2-2, with D perhaps TRBD1 (5 bases). V was shortened by 6 bases and J by 7 bases, with 6 bases between the two germline ends. This CDR3 is 11 amino acids long. Germline CDR1 reads MNHEY; CDR2 reads SVGAGI. The CDR3 loop is CASSQGGELFF. CDR3 DNA sequence: TGTGCCAGCAGCCAGGGCGGGGAGCTGTTTTTT.

The chain recombines TRBV11-2 with TRBJ2-1; TRBD2 matches at 7 bases. The CDR3 length is 11 residues. The V and J ends lost 5 bases and 10 bases, in that order; junction bases with no gene match: 2. Germline V CDR1 and CDR2: SGHAT, FQNNGV. The CDR3 is CASSAGVEQFF. The CDR3 DNA sequence: TGTGCCAGCAGCGCGGGAGTAGAGCAGTTCTTC.

The genes are TRBV6-2 or TRBV6-3 and TRBJ2-7; the match to TRBD2 covers 9 bases. Germline lookup yields CDR1 MNHEY and CDR2 SVGEGT. Trimming cost V 4 bases and J 2 bases; bases outside gene matches: 9. This CDR3 has 16 residues. DNA of the CDR3: TGTGCCAGCAGTTCCTTCGGGACTAGCTTGACCTACGAGCAGTACTTC. Its protein is CASSSFGTSLTYEQYF.

This chain connects TRBV7-2 to TRBJ1-4; D not resolved. In germline, CDR1 is SGHTA, CDR2 FQGNSA. Trimming stripped 5 bases from V and 8 bases from J, with 18 bases between. The CDR3 contains 15 residues. The CDR3 coding sequence is TGTGCCAGCAGCCTGGCCTCCGGGGATGGGGAAAAACTGTTTTTT. Protein product: CASSLASGDGEKLFF. Full variable domain (missing parts from reference TRBV7-2 and TRBJ1-4): GAGVSQSPSNKVTEKGKDVELRCDPISGHTALYWYRQSLGQGLEFLIYFQGNSAPDKSGLPSDRFSAERTGGSVSTLTIQRTQQEDSAVYLCASSLASGDGEKLFFGSGTQLSVL.

J is TRBJ2-5 and V is TRBV4-1; 8 bases align to TRBD2. Unmatched junction bases numbered 8, after V lost 4 bases and J lost 7 bases. CDR1 is MGHRA and CDR2 is YSYEKL in the germline V gene. The CDR3 totals 14 residues. As DNA, the CDR3 is TGCGCCAGCAGCCGCTTGGCCCGGGAGGGGACCCAGTACTTC. Protein product: CASSRLAREGTQYF.

About this clone: The same CDR3 can be traced to other DNA sequences in this sample. This CDR3 reads CASSLGGTSNTEAFF. The CDR3 DNA sequence: TGTGCCAGCAGCTTAGGAGGGACAAGTAACACTGAAGCTTTCTTT. The V call is TRBV7-9, the J call TRBJ1-1, with D perhaps matching TRBD1 (6 bases). V lost 1 base and J lost 2, with 11 bases in between. The CDR3 extends over 15 amino acids. Germline CDR1 SEHNR, CDR2 FQNEAQ (reference sequence).

The V call is TRBV28, the J call TRBJ2-1; the match to TRBD2 covers 7 bases. Germline loops: CDR1 MDHEN, CDR2 SYDVKM. The CDR3 loop spans 17 amino acids. Unmatched junction bases numbered 18, after V lost 5 bases and J lost 8 bases. The CDR3 nucleotides are TGTGCCAGCAGTACATTGGGGGGGTATGCGGTAGCTCATGAGCAGTTCTTC. Translation: CASSTLGGYAVAHEQFF.

The sample holds a few counts of this clone. The rearrangement links TRBV11-2 to TRBJ1-5, with D possibly matching TRBD1 (6 bases). This CDR3 comprises 14 residues. Germline CDR1 and CDR2: SGHAT and FQNNGV. The CDR3 DNA is TGTGCTAAATCGAGGGACACTGACTATCAGCCCCAGCATTTT. Translated, it gives CAKSRDTDYQPQHF.

The chain carries TRBV7-8 and TRBJ2-7, with 8 nucleotides matching TRBD1. V shed 4 bases and J 9 bases; nucleotides not matched to a gene: 11. Germline CDR1 reads SGHVS; CDR2 reads FQNEAQ. The CDR3 has 14 amino acids. CDR3 protein: CASSSRDRRTGQYF. The CDR3 DNA follows: TGTGCCAGCAGCTCCAGGGACAGGCGTACGGGGCAGTACTTC.

CDR3 coding DNA: TGCGCCAGCAGCCCTGCTAGCGGGAGGGCCACCGGGGAGCTGTTTTTT. Amino acids: CASSPASGRATGELFF. The genes are TRBV4-3 and TRBJ2-2; 12 nucleotides match TRBD2. The ends lost 4 bases at V and 4 bases at J; junction bases unmatched: 4. The germline V gene has CDR1 LGHNA and CDR2 YSLEER. This CDR3 region has 16 residues.

The chain has TRBV28 and TRBJ2-5; 7 bases align to TRBD2. The V gene end was trimmed by 6 bases and the J gene end by 5 bases; junction bases not matched to a gene: 12. This CDR3 has 15 residues. The germline CDR1 and CDR2 sequences are MDHEN and SYDVKM. CDR3 bases: TGTGCCAGCAGACCACCTAGCGGCCTTGGGGAGACCCAGTACTTC. Translating it yields CASRPPSGLGETQYF.